Listed here is a single TCR beta chain. The antigen is unknown. This entry is derived from a study of T cells in tumors after PD-1 blockade. Across the study: Treatment was either pembrolizumab 200 mg every 3 weeks or cemiplimab 350 mg every 2 weeks.

The junction had 8 bases not matched to a gene; V was cut back by 3 bases and J by 1 base. CDR1 and CDR2 (germline): MDHEN, SYDVKM. The CDR3 sequence is 16 residues long. Study-wide results and limits: Some novel exhausted tumor clones appeared in pre-treatment blood, suggesting peripheral recruitment.

TCRdb keeps only in-frame clones here, not all; method: immunoSEQ multiplex PCR. The data contain 60,000 or so clones, just under 80% of them seen just once; the ten biggest clones take up roughly 13%. This receptor was identified in a human donor with basal cell carcinoma. The sequencing here drew on PBMCs, taken before anti-PD-1 treatment. The chain carries TRBV28 and TRBJ1-1; 7 bases match TRBD1. The CDR3 sequence is CASSFPTGTANTEAFF. Written as DNA, the CDR3 is TGTGCCAGCAGTTTTCCCACCGGGACAGCGAACACTGAAGCTTTCTTT.